Here is one TCR beta chain with its context. Across 24 US areas, participants ranged in age from about 18 to 100 years. Cohorts were assigned according to the clinical history that participants reported. V lost 10 bases and J 8 bases, leaving 17 bases between the germline ends. Germline V gene sequence: CDR1 SGHDN, CDR2 FVKESK. The CDR3 length is 12 residues. As originally analysed: Reference gene primer amplification in the assay estimated nucleated cell counts. The assay was immunoSEQ multiplex PCR, and TCRdb's table has in-frame clones only and misses some. Clone size and the V and J calls come from that table; the DNA yielded D and trimming. The sample shows more than 200,000 clones, roughly 90% of them seen only once. The entry originates in a study of blood T cell repertoires in COVID-19. Study-level background: Sources were T cells, B-cell-depleted T cells, or PBMCs; the material itself was cDNA or gDNA.

The chain uses TRBV14 and TRBJ1-2; no firm D call. Sequencing input: PBMCs or T cells enriched from blood (not recorded which). The sequence was obtained from a woman under 40 with acute COVID-19. This chain's CDR3 is CAKTHGERGYTF. In nucleotides, the CDR3 is TGTGCCAAGACACACGGGGAGCGCGGCTACACCTTC.